This T cell receptor (beta chain) was observed in a study of shared clonotypes between healthy human individuals. This table comes from immunoSEQ multiplex PCR, and its TCRdb copy is limited to in-frame clones, with some not included. This sample has roughly 720,000 clones, with roughly 91% found just once. The sequence was collected from a man aged 18 to 35 in good health. Some clones in this sample may be carry-over from other donors' samples. The specimen was memory CD8+ T cells from PBMCs. Subset here: CD45RO+ cells pooled with CCR7-negative TemRA cells.

CDR3 loop: CASSSGLAGRGNEQFF. Here the CDR3 DNA reads TGCGCCAGCAGCTCGGGACTAGCGGGAAGGGGGAATGAGCAGTTCTTC. The chain combines TRBV5-1 with TRBJ2-1, with 13 bases matching TRBD2. CDR3 length equals 16 residues. V shed 3 bases, J shed 7 bases, and the junction held 7 bases outside the gene matches. CDR1 is SGHRS and CDR2 is YFSETQ in the germline V gene.